Listed here are 27 T cell receptor beta chains from one sample, sequenced in a study of blood T cell repertoires in COVID-19 (dated by TCRdb to 2018 to 2021). Libraries came from the immunoSEQ multiplex PCR assay. TCRdb retrieved this table from immuneACCESS and kept in-frame rearrangements only. Not all clones are present; in checked studies, unresolved V genes account for under half, and no reason is known for the remainder. This sample lists about 180,000 clones; about 75% were detected once. The ten largest clones capture about 25% of the sample. Material for sequencing was peripheral blood. The source of these receptors is a woman in her 70s with acute or convalescent COVID-19.

This clone appeared once. This chain connects TRBV10-3 to TRBJ1-2, with a possible D match to TRBD1 (5 bases). CDR3 length: 13 residues. V lost 1 base to trimming and J lost 8 bases, with 11 bases between them. Germline lookup yields CDR1 ENHRY and CDR2 SYGVKD. CDR3 sequence reads: CAISEFGGEGYTF. DNA of the CDR3: TGTGCCATCAGTGAGTTTGGGGGGGAAGGCTACACCTTC.

The chain carries TRBV7-2 and TRBJ1-2; 10 nucleotides line up with TRBD1. Germline CDR1 SGHTA, CDR2 FQGNSA. This CDR3 has 14 residues. V lost 1 base to trimming and J lost 7 bases; unmatched junction nucleotides: 3. The CDR3 here is CASSLGDRGGGYTF. The CDR3, as DNA: TGTGCCAGCAGCTTAGGGGACAGGGGTGGTGGCTACACCTTC.

This chain uses TRBV3-1 (or the pseudogene TRBV3-2) with TRBJ1-6; possibly TRBD1 for D (6 bases). The length of the CDR3 is 17 residues. V lost 0 bases to trimming and J lost 9 bases, with 18 bases between them. CDR1 and CDR2 (germline): LGHDT, YNNKEL (reference sequence). Here the CDR3 DNA reads TGTGCCAGCAGCCAAGAAGGGTTAACAGGGACGGGTTCACCCCTCCACTTT. Its protein product is CASSQEGLTGTGSPLHF.

The V gene is TRBV9, the J gene TRBJ1-1, with 7 nucleotides matching TRBD1. CDR3 length equals 14 residues. Trimming took 3 bases from V and 1 from J; bases not matched to a gene: 3. Germline assignment: CDR1 SGDLS and CDR2 YYNGEE. CDR3 protein: CASSAGQTNTEAFF. In DNA, the CDR3 is TGTGCCAGCAGCGCGGGACAGACGAACACTGAAGCTTTCTTT. The complete variable domain, with remaining parts taken from reference TRBV9 and TRBJ1-1, reads DSGVTQTPKHLITATGQRVTLRCSPRSGDLSVYWYQQSLDQGLQFLIQYYNGEERAKGNILERFSAQQFPDLHSELNLSSLELGDSALYFCASSAGQTNTEAFFGQGTRLTVV.

The chain carries TRBV5-1 and TRBJ1-2, with D perhaps matching TRBD1 (5 bases). The germline CDR1 and CDR2 sequences are SGHRS and YFSETQ. V was shortened by 3 bases and J by 11 bases, with 20 bases between the two germline ends. The CDR3 has 14 amino acids. CDR3 in amino acids: CASSSVRDSAGYTF. The DNA of the CDR3 is TGCGCCAGCAGCTCGGTCCGGGACTCCGCCGGGTACACCTTC.

The CDR3 protein is CASKSGTYNEQFF. For the CDR3, the DNA is TGTGCCAGCAAAAGCGGAACCTACAATGAGCAGTTCTTC. The chain uses TRBV28 and TRBJ2-1, with D maybe TRBD2 (5 bases). The CDR3 contains 13 residues. Germline V gene data show CDR1 as MDHEN and CDR2 as SYDVKM. The ends were cut back, 7 bases at V and 2 bases at J, with 9 bases in the middle.

In DNA form, the CDR3 reads TGTGCCATCAGCACTAGCGGGAGGGACAATGAGCAGTTCTTC. It yields the protein CAISTSGRDNEQFF. This rearrangement joins TRBV10-3 to TRBJ2-1; 13 bases are shared with TRBD2. Unmatched junction bases numbered 1, after V lost 6 bases and J lost 5 bases. The CDR3 spans 14 residues. CDR1 ENHRY and CDR2 SYGVKD come from the germline V gene.

The chain is built from TRBV4-1 and TRBJ2-7; no clear D gene. V was cut by 0 bases and J by 2 bases, with 11 bases left in between. The CDR3 is made up of 15 amino acids. From germline, CDR1 is MGHRA and CDR2 YSYEKL. Here the CDR3 DNA reads TGCGCCAGCAGCCAAGAGGTCAGGTCAACCTACGAGCAGTACTTC. It is translated as CASSQEVRSTYEQYF.

In its sample, this clone was seen once. The rearrangement uses TRBV14 and TRBJ2-7; D is unresolved. Germline V gene data show CDR1 as SGHDN and CDR2 as FVKESK. The CDR3 loop spans 14 amino acids. V gave up 1 base and J gave up 3 bases, with 10 bases separating them. The CDR3 DNA sequence: TGTGCCAGCAGCCAAGGAGGTCATAGCTACGAGCAGTACTTC. Its protein product is CASSQGGHSYEQYF.

This clone was seen just once. This chain connects TRBV23-1 to TRBJ2-2, with 7 bases fitting TRBD1. TRBV23-1 is designated an ORF whose function remains uncertain. CDR3 length: 14 residues. With V trimmed by 3 bases and J by 4 bases, 2 bases remained unmatched. CDR3 nucleotide sequence: TGCGCCAGCAGTCAGACAGGGTGCACCGGGGAGCTGTTTTTT. It encodes CASSQTGCTGELFF.

This clone has only a few counts. The CDR3 here is CASSSDRLARGAMGTEAFF. In nucleotides, the CDR3 is TGCGCCAGCAGCTCAGACAGGTTGGCCAGAGGGGCCATGGGCACTGAAGCTTTCTTT. The chain uses TRBV5-1 and TRBJ1-1; possibly TRBD1 for D (6 bases). V was clipped by 3 bases and J by 4 bases, with 28 bases between them. The CDR3 runs 19 residues. CDR1 SGHRS and CDR2 YFSETQ come from the germline V gene. The full variable domain, in which reference TRBV5-1 and TRBJ1-1 provide the parts outside the CDR3, is KAGVTQTPRYLIKTRGQQVTLSCSPISGHRSVSWYQQTPGQGLQFLFEYFSETQRNKGNFPGRFSGRQFSNSRSEMNVSTLELGDSALYLCASSSDRLARGAMGTEAFFGQGTRLTVV.

CDR3 nucleotides: TGTGCCAGCAGCTTAGGAGGCAGGGGTGGCACAGATACGCAGTATTTT. It yields the protein CASSLGGRGGTDTQYF. The chain has TRBV7-8 and TRBJ2-3, with D possibly being TRBD1 (6 bases). Trimming cost V 1 base and J 1 base, with 12 bases left between them. CDR3 length: 16 residues. Germline CDR1 is SGHVS and CDR2 is FQNEAQ.

This chain links TRBV3-1 (or the pseudogene TRBV3-2) with TRBJ1-6; 7 positions match TRBD1. The CDR3 length is 14 residues. V lost 8 bases to trimming and J lost 7 bases; unmatched junction nucleotides: 8. Germline CDR1 and CDR2: LGHDT and YNNKEL (reference sequence). In DNA form, the CDR3 reads TGTGCCAGCCGACAGGGTAGCTTGAATTCACCCCTCCACTTT. Translated, it gives CASRQGSLNSPLHF.

This clone was observed a few times. The chain uses TRBV6-5 and TRBJ2-1; 13 bases match TRBD2. This CDR3 comprises 15 residues. The germline CDR1 and CDR2 sequences are MNHEY and SVGAGI. Trimming took 4 bases from V and 8 from J; bases not matched to a gene: 5. DNA of the CDR3: TGTGCCAGCAGTTGGACTAGCGGGAGTCGGGATGAGCAGTTCTTC. It translates to CASSWTSGSRDEQFF.

This clone was detected only once. This chain uses TRBV7-3 with TRBJ2-2, with 8 bases identical to TRBD2. This CDR3 contains 15 residues. V was clipped by 5 bases and J by 8 bases; unmatched bases: 10. Per germline, CDR1 SGHTA and CDR2 FQGTGA. CDR3 loop: CASSPAGVEPGELFF. DNA for the CDR3: TGTGCCAGCAGCCCAGCGGGGGTCGAGCCAGGGGAGCTGTTTTTT. Using reference TRBV7-3 and TRBJ2-2 for the parts outside the CDR3, the full variable domain is GAGVSQTPSNKVTEKGKYVELRCDPISGHTALYWYRQSLGQGPEFLIYFQGTGAADDSGLPNDRFFAVRPEGSVSTLKIQRTERGDSAVYLCASSPAGVEPGELFFGEGSRLTVL.

This clone appeared once. The chain links TRBV11-1 to TRBJ2-7; 13 bases match TRBD2. Per the germline V gene, CDR1 is SGHAT and CDR2 is FQDESV (reference sequence). Germline trimming cut 3 bases from V and 2 bases from J; bases unmatched to any gene: 4. CDR3 size: 16 residues. CDR3 DNA: TGTGCCAGCAGCTTGGGACTAGCGGGGAATACCTACGAGCAGTACTTC. Its protein is CASSLGLAGNTYEQYF.

This clone was seen just once. The rearrangement joins TRBV18 to TRBJ2-5; 7 nucleotides line up with TRBD1. V was pared by 4 bases and J by 5 bases, with 10 bases of the junction left unmatched. The length of the CDR3 is 15 residues. Germline loops: CDR1 KGHSH, CDR2 LQKENI. For the CDR3, the DNA is TGTGCCAGCTCACAGCCGGGACAGCATTGGGAGACCCAGTACTTC. This sequence encodes CASSQPGQHWETQYF.

This clone was observed a single time. The rearrangement links TRBV4-1 to TRBJ2-1, with 10 bases that match TRBD2. Germline V CDR1 and CDR2: MGHRA, YSYEKL. Trimming cost V 4 bases and J 0 bases; bases outside gene matches: 12. CDR3 length: 19 residues. In DNA, the CDR3 is TGCGCCAGCAGCCGGGGACTAGCGAGTAATACCCCCTCCTACAATGAGCAGTTCTTC. Translating gives CASSRGLASNTPSYNEQFF.

The V call is TRBV2, the J call TRBJ2-3, with D tentatively TRBD1 (6 bases). Looked up from germline, CDR1 is SNHLY and CDR2 is FYNNEI. The V gene lost 7 bases and the J gene lost 4 bases, with 12 bases spanning the gap. The CDR3 has 13 residues. The CDR3 bases are TGTGCCAGCACCACAGGGTATTCAGATACGCAGTATTTT. This gives the protein CASTTGYSDTQYF.

The V call is TRBV28, the J call TRBJ1-5; TRBD1 aligns across 12 bases. Unmatched junction bases numbered 6, after V lost 5 bases and J lost 7 bases. The CDR3 sequence is 15 residues long. Germline assignment: CDR1 MDHEN and CDR2 SYDVKM. This chain's CDR3 is CASSGGQGAWQPQHF. CDR3 sequence (DNA): TGTGCCAGCAGTGGGGGACAGGGGGCGTGGCAGCCCCAGCATTTT.

This sequence joins TRBV18 and TRBJ2-2; D perhaps matches TRBD1 (6 bases). With 3 bases removed from V and 4 bases from J, the gap between germline ends came to 12 bases. CDR3 length: 15 amino acids. Germline CDR1 reads KGHSH; CDR2 reads LQKENI. The CDR3 loop is CASSPDVDSTGELFF. The CDR3 nucleotides read TGTGCCAGCTCACCCGATGTGGACAGCACCGGGGAGCTGTTTTTT.

This clone was seen once. J is TRBJ2-5 and V is TRBV6-5; tentative D call: TRBD1 (5 bases). Deletions cut 0 bases from V and 4 bases from J, with 12 bases between. Germline CDR1 MNHEY, CDR2 SVGAGI. The CDR3 consists of 15 residues. The chain's CDR3 is CASSYSRGIGETQYF. In nucleotides, the CDR3 is TGTGCCAGCAGTTACTCAAGGGGAATTGGAGAGACCCAGTACTTC.

This chain uses TRBV3-1 (or the pseudogene TRBV3-2) with TRBJ1-2; D unresolved. V lost 5 bases and J 2 bases, leaving 15 bases between the germline ends. CDR3 length: 15 amino acids. In germline, CDR1 is LGHDT, CDR2 YNNKEL (reference sequence). This CDR3 reads CASSSRWAVNYGYTF. The CDR3, as DNA: TGTGCCAGCAGCTCAAGGTGGGCAGTAAACTATGGCTACACCTTC.

The rearrangement uses TRBV25-1 and TRBJ1-5, with 8 bases fitting TRBD1. CDR1 and CDR2 from the germline V gene are MGHDK and SYGVNS. This CDR3 comprises 13 residues. The V and J ends lost 3 bases and 6 bases, in that order; junction bases with no gene match: 1. The CDR3 nucleotides read TGTGCCAGCAGTGAGACAGGGGTTCAGCCCCAGCATTTT. Translation: CASSETGVQPQHF.

This clone was counted only a few times. The chain has TRBV14 and TRBJ2-1, with 7 bases aligning to TRBD2. The V and J ends lost 4 bases and 8 bases, in that order; junction bases with no gene match: 17. From germline, CDR1 is SGHDN and CDR2 FVKESK. The CDR3 sequence is 17 residues long. The CDR3 DNA is TGTGCCAGCAGCCCCTTAATCTTTAGCGGGCGGGCCCATGAGCAGTTCTTC. As protein: CASSPLIFSGRAHEQFF.

This clone was seen just once. J is TRBJ2-3 and V is TRBV19, with 7 bases identical to TRBD1. Germline CDR1 is LNHDA and CDR2 is SQIVND (reference sequence). This CDR3 is built from 13 residues. With 8 bases clipped from V and 3 bases from J, the junction kept 5 bases outside the gene matches. The CDR3 bases are TGTGCCAGTTTGGGCAGGGGGACAGATACGCAGTATTTT. Protein sequence: CASLGRGTDTQYF.

This rearrangement joins TRBV18 to TRBJ2-3, with TRBD2 identical over 12 bases. CDR1 KGHSH and CDR2 LQKENI come from the germline V gene. The CDR3 is 16 amino acids. V dropped 0 bases and J dropped 5; count of bases not matched to a gene: 3. The CDR3 loop is CASSPPTSGRGDTQYF. CDR3 nucleotide sequence: TGTGCCAGCTCACCACCGACTAGCGGGAGAGGAGATACGCAGTATTTT.